Below are 10 T cell receptor beta chains sequenced from a single sample in a study of T cell clonality in common variable immunodeficiency. Antigen specificity for these receptors is unknown. Some clones are missing from TCRdb's copy, which holds only in-frame ones; the method was immunoSEQ multiplex PCR. The specimen has tens of thousands of clones, none found just once. The study, taken as a whole, reports: Reportedly, TCR beta sequences from common variable immunodeficiency showed fewer deletions and N-nucleotide insertions.

The sample comprised peripheral blood mononuclear cells. The receptor set was obtained from a human donor with common variable immunodeficiency.

This clone was recorded many times. The sequenced fragment ends 3 residues before the CDR3 boundary, so the rest is inferred from the germline J gene. This chain links TRBV6-1 with TRBJ1-1; 9 bases align to TRBD1. This CDR3 comprises 16 residues. Losses at the gene ends were 4 bases for V and 4 bases for J; bases not matched to a gene: 10. CDR1 MNHNS and CDR2 SASEGT come from the germline V gene. The CDR3 loop is CASSGTGEAFGTEAFF. CDR3 DNA (partial): TGTGCCAGCAGTGGGACAGGGGAGGCCTTTGGCACTGAA.

This clone was seen repeatedly, ten times or more. Read data end 3 residues before the CDR3 end; the end is taken from the germline J gene. The chain employs TRBV20-1 and TRBJ2-2, with 7 bases aligning to TRBD1. The germline V gene has CDR1 DFQATT and CDR2 SNEGSKA (reference sequence). J was trimmed by 3 bases and V by 1 base; bases with no gene match: 2. This CDR3 comprises 14 residues. This CDR3 is CSARGQGYTGELFF. Incomplete CDR3 DNA: TGCAGTGCTAGAGGACAGGGTTACACCGGGGAG.

This clone was recorded many times. The sequenced fragment ends 3 residues before the CDR3 boundary, so the rest is inferred from the germline J gene. This rearrangement joins TRBV19 to TRBJ2-7; 9 bases map to TRBD1. The CDR3 is 14 residues long. With V trimmed by 3 bases and J by 4 bases, 4 bases remained unmatched. The germline V gene encodes CDR1 LNHDA and CDR2 SQIVND (reference sequence). Incomplete CDR3 DNA: TGTGCCAGTAGTATGACAGGGGGTAGGTACGAG. As protein: CASSMTGGRYE. The entire CDR3 is CASSMTGGRYEQYF.

The sequenced CDR3 bases are TGTGCCAGCAGTGGGACTAGCGGGACC. It codes for CASSGTSGT. The complete CDR3 sequence is CASSGTSGTQYF. The chain couples TRBV6-1 to TRBJ2-5, with 10 positions matching TRBD2. Sequencing ends 3 residues short of the CDR3 end; the germline J gene provides the rest. After removal of 4 bases from V and 7 bases from J, the junction contained 0 bases not matched to a gene. Germline CDR1 and CDR2: MNHNS and SASEGT. There are 12 residues in the CDR3.

Concerning this clone itself: The CDR3 end falls 3 residues outside the read, so it is completed with the germline J gene. The V call is TRBV7-2, the J call TRBJ1-2; maybe TRBD1 (6 bases). V dropped 0 bases and J dropped 7 bases, with 12 bases sitting between them. Germline values: CDR1 SGHTA, CDR2 FQGNSA. This CDR3 comprises 14 residues. CDR3 DNA (partial): TGTGCCAGCAGCTTAGCGATCAGGGGCACTGGC. Its translation: CASSLAIRGTG. The whole CDR3 protein reads CASSLAIRGTGYTF.

This clone has more than one count but fewer than ten. Read coverage stops 3 residues before the CDR3 terminus; the germline J gene supplies the remainder. The chain couples TRBV7-9 to TRBJ2-5; 8 nucleotides agree with TRBD2. V trimming: 3 bases; J trimming: 5 bases; junction bases outside the gene matches: 8. The CDR3 is 15 residues long. Germline lookup yields CDR1 SEHNR and CDR2 FQNEAQ (reference sequence). CDR3 residues: CASSFRRGVGETQYF. CDR3 DNA (partial): TGTGCCAGCAGCTTCCGGCGGGGGGTGGGGGAGACC.

This clone showed up many times. The observed sequence ends 3 residues before the CDR3 terminus, with the missing tail filled in from the germline J gene. The chain joins TRBV7-9 to TRBJ1-5, with 7 bases lining up with TRBD1. V lost 4 bases and J lost 0; bases outside the gene matches: 0. The CDR3 sequence is 14 residues long. The germline V gene has CDR1 SEHNR and CDR2 FQNEAQ (reference sequence). CDR3 loop: CASSSGGSNQPQHF. The covered CDR3 bases are TGTGCCAGCAGCTCAGGGGGTAGCAATCAGCCC.

This clone was seen only a few times. The CDR3 end is not reached by the read, which stops 3 residues before it; the germline J gene fills it in. The chain has TRBV5-1 and TRBJ1-2; a possible D gene is TRBD1 (5 bases). This CDR3 spans 17 amino acids. Trimming removed 0 bases from V and 7 bases from J, with 22 bases in between. Germline-derived CDR1 and CDR2 are SGHRS and YFSETQ. The DNA read from the CDR3 is TGCGCCAGCAGCTTGGGGTATGGGGCCGCGCCCAAGGGTGGC. Its translation: CASSLGYGAAPKGG. The complete CDR3 reads CASSLGYGAAPKGGYTF.

Points on this clone: Read data end 3 residues before the CDR3 end; the end is taken from the germline J gene. V usage is TRBV20-1 and J usage is TRBJ2-1; 10 positions match TRBD2. Germline CDR1 reads DFQATT; CDR2 reads SNEGSKA (reference sequence). The CDR3 consists of 15 residues. The V and J ends lost 1 base and 5 bases, in that order; junction bases with no gene match: 5. CDR3 region: CSARGRTSGDNEQFF. Incomplete CDR3 DNA: TGCAGTGCTAGAGGGAGGACTAGCGGAGACAATGAG.

This clone was recorded many times. With the read ending 3 residues before the CDR3 end, the germline J gene is used to fill in that end. V gene TRBV19 combines with J gene TRBJ1-5; the D is unclear. The CDR3 is 13 residues long. Trimming took off 2 bases at V and 4 bases at J, with 6 bases between the two ends. Germline assignment: CDR1 LNHDA and CDR2 SQIVND (reference sequence). The CDR3 region is CASSIIGNQPQHF. The sequenced CDR3 bases are TGTGCCAGTAGTATAATCGGGAATCAGCCC.